This T cell receptor beta chain derives from a study of glioma-infiltrating T cells after dendritic cell vaccination listed by TCRdb under 2016. As for the study more broadly: The cohort comprised approximately 15 glioblastoma patients from Phase I and II dendritic cell vaccination trials, 9 newly diagnosed and 6 with recurrent disease. In glioblastoma patients vaccinated with dendritic cells, deep sequencing of TCR beta CDR3 regions served to measure the amount of tumor-infiltrating lymphocytes and to compare repertoires between tumor and blood. Between the early 2000s and the early 2010s, patients were given autologous tumor lysate-pulsed dendritic cell vaccination. The vaccine was prepared from monocyte-derived dendritic cells that were cultured for seven days with IL-4 and GM-CSF and then pulsed overnight with autologous tumor lysate. Survival after dendritic cell vaccination was correlated with TCR sequencing metrics such as TIL content and the overlap between tumor and blood repertoires. Three intradermal dendritic cell vaccine injections were administered to patients at biweekly intervals in the arm below the axilla.

The CDR3 spans 13 residues, from the cysteine through the phenylalanine. Here the CDR3 DNA is all that survives: 39 bases in frame from base 1. The CDR1 and CDR2 encoded by the germline V gene are KGHSH and LQKENI. Cut back by 2 bases and 1 base, the V and J ends lie 5 bases apart. Patients were selected on the basis of adequate residual fresh-frozen tumor tissue and more than two years of available survival data. Molecular status otherwise varied across the glioblastoma patients, but none of them carried an isocitrate dehydrogenase mutation. PBMC collection took place before vaccination, two weeks after the third vaccination, and at tumor progression if progression occurred. Genomic DNA was extracted with the Qiagen DNeasy Blood extraction Kit. Overall results and qualifications from the work: The response model built on TCR overlap across three groups was characterized as speculative, with prospective validation still needed. No direct relationship between TCR clonality and survival was found, suggesting that a diverse polyclonal response may matter. The cohort was small and heterogeneous, only a few patients had full blood and tumor sets, and even fewer had initial-recurrent tumor pairs. Higher estimated pretreatment TIL content predicted longer time to progression and overall survival after dendritic cell vaccination.

The immunoSEQ assay amplified TCRB CDR3 regions from approximately 2 micrograms of genomic DNA, or from all available DNA when less than that amount was available. The multiplex PCR employed 60 forward primers targeting TCR V beta segments and 13 reverse primers targeting J beta segments. To estimate reads per starting template, synthetic control templates were spiked into each sample at limiting dilution. Reads of 87 bp were generated by sequencing on the Illumina HiSeq System. The study's own analysis went as follows. PCR and sequencing errors were removed by a nearest neighbor algorithm that merged closely related sequences. TCR overlap was defined as the percentage of unique tumor TCR beta sequences that were also present in the same patient's peripheral blood. TCRdb obtained this table from immuneACCESS and retained in-frame rearrangements with V and J assigned. These tables miss some clones; where compared with another copy, unresolved V genes account for less than half of the shortfall, and the remainder is unexplained. Clonal size and the V and J genes are those of that table, whereas D and trimming came from the DNA. The sample table lists roughly 47,000 clones, 85% of them with a count of one. The top ten clonotypes cover roughly an eighth of the sample.

A note on this clone: Its specific antigen is unknown. No base qualities exist here, and no much larger clone lies one base off it.

The material was blood, obtained before dendritic cell vaccination. The chain is assembled from TRBV18 and TRBJ1-2, with no confidently assigned D gene. The clonotype was recovered from a human donor with glioblastoma. The CDR3 region has the sequence CASSPELNYGYTF. The sequenced DNA is TGTGCCAGCTCACCAGAGCTTAACTATGGCTACACCTTC. Extended through the reference TRBV18 and TRBJ1-2 proteins, this CDR3 yields the full variable domain: NAGVMQNPRHLVRRRGQEARLRCSPMKGHSHVYWYRQLPEEGLKFMVYLQKENIIDESGMPKERFSAEFPKEGPSILRIQQVVRGDSAAYFCASSPELNYGYTFGSGTRLTVV.